This TCR beta chain comes out of a study of blood T cell repertoires in COVID-19. Turning to the study itself: The United States, Italy and Spain supplied acute and convalescent COVID-19 samples. In each case, the material was cDNA or gDNA derived from T cells, B-cell-depleted T cells, or PBMCs.

Original handling: Researchers report that nucleated cell counts were estimated from reference gene primer amplification. The assay was immunoSEQ multiplex PCR, and TCRdb's table has in-frame clones only and misses some. That table is the source of V, J and clone size, and D and trimming were worked out from the DNA. The sample carries about 76,000 clones, approximately 80% recorded once. This clone was seen just once. Germline CDR1 reads SGHNT; CDR2 reads YYREEE (reference sequence). The CDR3 runs 14 residues. The J segment lost 5 bases and the V segment lost 4 bases, leaving 4 bases of the junction unmatched.

The TCR sequence derives from an elderly man with acute or convalescent COVID-19. Sequenced sample: peripheral blood. The chain joins TRBV5-4 to TRBJ1-4, with TRBD1 matching 8 bases. The CDR3, as DNA: TGTGCCAGCAGCATGGACAGGGCAAATGAAAAACTGTTTTTT. This sequence encodes CASSMDRANEKLFF.